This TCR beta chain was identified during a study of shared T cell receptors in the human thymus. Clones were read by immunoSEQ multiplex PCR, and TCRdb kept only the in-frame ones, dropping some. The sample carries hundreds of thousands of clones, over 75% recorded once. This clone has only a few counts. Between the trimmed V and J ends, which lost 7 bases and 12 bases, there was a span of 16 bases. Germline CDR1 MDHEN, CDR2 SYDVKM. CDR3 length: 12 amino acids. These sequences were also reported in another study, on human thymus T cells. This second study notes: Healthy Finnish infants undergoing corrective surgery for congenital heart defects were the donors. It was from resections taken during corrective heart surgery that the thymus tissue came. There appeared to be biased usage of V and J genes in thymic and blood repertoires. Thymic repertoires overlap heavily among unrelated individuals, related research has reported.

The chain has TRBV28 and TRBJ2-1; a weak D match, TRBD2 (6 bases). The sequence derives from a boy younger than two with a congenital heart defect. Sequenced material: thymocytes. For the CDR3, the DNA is TGTGCCAGCACTAGGGACTTCTCTACGCAGTTCTTC. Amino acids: CASTRDFSTQFF.